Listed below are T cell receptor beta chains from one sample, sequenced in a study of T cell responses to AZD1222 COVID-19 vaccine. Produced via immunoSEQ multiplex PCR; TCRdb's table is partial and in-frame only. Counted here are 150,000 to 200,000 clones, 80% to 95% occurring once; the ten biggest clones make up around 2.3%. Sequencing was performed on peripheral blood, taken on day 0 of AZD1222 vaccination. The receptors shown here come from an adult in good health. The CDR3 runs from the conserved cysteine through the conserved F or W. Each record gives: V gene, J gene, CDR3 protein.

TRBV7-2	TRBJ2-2	CASSLDPGLAGSNTGELFF
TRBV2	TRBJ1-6	CASSDGDFLNSPLHF
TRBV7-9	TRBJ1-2	CASSLAAGGYTF
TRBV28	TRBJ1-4	CASSKGEPTNEKLFF
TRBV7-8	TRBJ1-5	CASSFTGGDQPQHF
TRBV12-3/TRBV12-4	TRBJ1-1	CASIPDGGTEAFF
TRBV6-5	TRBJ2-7	CASGRGARYEQYF
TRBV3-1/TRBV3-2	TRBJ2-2	CASRQGPGELFF
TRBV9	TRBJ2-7	CASSVPYEQYF
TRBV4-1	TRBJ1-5	CASSPLGTDRQPQHF
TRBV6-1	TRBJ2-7	CASSEATGAGYEQYF
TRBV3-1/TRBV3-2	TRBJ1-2	CASSASLGTRMGYTF
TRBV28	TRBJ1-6	CASSPMTGGDSPLHF
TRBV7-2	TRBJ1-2	CASSFRDNYGYTF
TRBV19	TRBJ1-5	CASSHQGLLGNQPQHF
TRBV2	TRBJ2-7	CASRLAGGPYEQYF
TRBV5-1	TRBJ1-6	CASSSRVANSPLHF
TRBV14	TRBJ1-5	CASSQEDGGEGNQPQHF
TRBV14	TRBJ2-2	CASRRAQASTGELFF
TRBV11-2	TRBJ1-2	CASRKVREGNYGYTF
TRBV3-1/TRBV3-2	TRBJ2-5	CASSLRTGGVRETQYF
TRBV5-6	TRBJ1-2	CASSLFWSRDGYTF
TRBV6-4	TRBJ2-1	CASSVLAENNEQFF
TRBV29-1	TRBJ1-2	CSVERGAYGYTF
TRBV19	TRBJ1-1	CASSGTVNTEAFF
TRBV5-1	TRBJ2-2	CASSFGTSLPGELFF
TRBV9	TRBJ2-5	CASSPHTGETQYF
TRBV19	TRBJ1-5	CASQDSPSGNQPQHF
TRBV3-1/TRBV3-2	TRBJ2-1	CASSQAFSAYNEQFF
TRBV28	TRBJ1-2	CASKTGAYYGYTF
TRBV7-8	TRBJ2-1	CASSPRDRKDNEQFF
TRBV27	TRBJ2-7	CASSLGLGGLVNYEQYF
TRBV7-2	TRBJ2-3	CASSLGGLAGEDTQYF
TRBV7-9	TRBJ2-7	CASTPSGSYEQYF
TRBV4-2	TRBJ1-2	CASSQDNRLTQSTYGYTF
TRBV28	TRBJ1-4	CASSLSTGAQEKLFF
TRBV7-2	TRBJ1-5	CASSLGGSASYSNQPQHF
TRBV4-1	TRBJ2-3	CASSQLERGGFSDTQYF
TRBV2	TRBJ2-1	CASSEGVGEQFF
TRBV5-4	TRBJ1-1	CASSLGGGAEGTEAFF
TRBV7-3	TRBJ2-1	CASSQMGFDNEQFF
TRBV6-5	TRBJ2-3	CASRQGGSDTQYF
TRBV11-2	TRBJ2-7	CASSLALADTYEQYF